The 30 T cell receptor beta chains given below trace back to one sample, sequenced in a study of T cells in Graves' hyperthyroidism and ophthalmopathy. The TCR beta CDR3 regions underwent amplification using RNA transcripts as the source. The study used the HTBI primer set for a first-round RT-PCR of the TCR CDR3. TCRdb re-called the multiplex PCR reads with MiXCR, one entry per CDR3 protein. The sample records around 440,000 distinct CDR3 sequences, approximately 15% being singletons. The sequenced material came from blood. Receptors were obtained from a woman under 30 with Graves' hyperthyroidism.

This clonotype was recorded a few times. V is TRBV7-9 and J is TRBJ2-2, with TRBD2 matching over 8 bases. V trimming: 8 bases; J trimming: 10 bases; junction bases outside the gene matches: 12. This CDR3 comprises 14 residues. Per the germline V gene, CDR1 is SEHNR and CDR2 is FQNEAQ (reference sequence). The CDR3 DNA sequence: TGTGCCAGCGTCTTTAGCGGGGCCTCGACGGAGCTGTTTTTT. It translates to CASVFSGASTELFF.

The table lists this clonotype with a count of one. The genes are TRBV7-8 and TRBJ2-3; D may be TRBD1 or TRBD2 (6 bases each). CDR1 is SGHVS, CDR2 FQNEAQ, per germline. With 3 bases removed from V and 6 bases from J, the gap between germline ends came to 13 bases. The CDR3 is 14 residues long. CDR3 amino acids: CASSFRGGRDTQYF. CDR3 nucleotide sequence: TGTGCCAGCAGCTTTAGAGGGGGGCGGGATACGCAGTATTTT.

The chain is built from TRBV7-2 and TRBJ2-7; the match to TRBD1 covers 8 bases. Trimming at V came to 4 bases and at J to 2 bases, leaving 10 bases not matched to a gene. Per the germline V gene, CDR1 is SGHTA and CDR2 is FQGNSA. The CDR3 sequence is 16 residues long. CDR3 in amino acids: CASSSPGQGPAYEQYF. For the CDR3, the DNA is TGTGCCAGCAGCTCCCCTGGACAGGGACCCGCCTACGAGCAGTACTTC.

This clonotype was counted ten times or more. This sequence joins TRBV20-1 and TRBJ2-3; D is tentatively TRBD1 or TRBD2 (6 bases each). Germline CDR1 DFQATT, CDR2 SNEGSKA (reference sequence). The CDR3 has 12 residues. Trimming took 1 base from V and 10 from J, leaving 12 bases between them. The CDR3 nucleotides read TGCAGTGCTAGAGTTGACGGGGGCTCGCAGTATTTT. Protein: CSARVDGGSQYF.

This chain joins TRBV18 and TRBJ1-1; 9 bases are a match to TRBD1. V gave up 2 bases and J gave up 6 bases; unmatched junction bases: 4. The length of the CDR3 is 14 residues. CDR1 KGHSH and CDR2 LQKENI come from the germline V gene. In DNA form, the CDR3 reads TGTGCCAGCTCACCATTGGACAGGGGCCCTGAAGCTTTCTTT. It encodes CASSPLDRGPEAFF. Complete variable domain (other parts from reference TRBV18 and TRBJ1-1): NAGVMQNPRHLVRRRGQEARLRCSPMKGHSHVYWYRQLPEEGLKFMVYLQKENIIDESGMPKERFSAEFPKEGPSILRIQQVVRGDSAAYFCASSPLDRGPEAFFGQGTRLTVV.

This clonotype has a handful of counts. The chain is built from TRBV6-1 and TRBJ1-1; tentative D call: TRBD1 (6 bases). Per the germline V gene, CDR1 is MNHNS and CDR2 is SASEGT. The CDR3 loop spans 14 amino acids. Between the trimmed V and J ends, which lost 8 bases and 1 base, there was a span of 14 bases. The CDR3 DNA reads as TGTGCCAGCGGAAATCCGGGACAGAACACTGAAGCTTTCTTT. It translates to CASGNPGQNTEAFF.

The rearrangement joins TRBV10-3 to TRBJ1-1; no reliable D call. The V and J ends lost 3 bases and 2 bases respectively, with 10 bases between them. Germline V gene sequence: CDR1 ENHRY, CDR2 SYGVKD. This CDR3 comprises 14 residues. The CDR3 loop reads CAISDRGKNTEAFF. The CDR3, as DNA: TGTGCCATCAGTGATAGAGGGAAAAACACTGAAGCTTTCTTT.

This clonotype was observed a few times. A much bigger clone sits one base away, suggesting this may be a read error. The rearrangement joins TRBV20-1 to TRBJ2-7, with a weak D call TRBD1 (5 bases). V shed 6 bases and J shed 5 bases, with 20 bases lying between them. This CDR3 is 14 amino acids long. The germline V gene encodes CDR1 DFQATT and CDR2 SNEGSKA (reference sequence). The CDR3 loop reads CSARRGLSVDEQYF. CDR3 sequence (DNA): TGCAGTGCGAGAAGGGGATTAAGCGTCGACGAGCAGTACTTC.

This clonotype was detected a few times. J is TRBJ1-6 and V is TRBV15; 8 positions agree with TRBD1. The CDR3 loop spans 13 amino acids. Losses at the gene ends were 6 bases for V and 9 bases for J; bases not matched to a gene: 4. The V gene's germline CDR1 is LNHNV and CDR2 YYDKDF (reference sequence). The CDR3 spells CATRTGVGSPLHF. For the CDR3, the DNA is TGTGCCACCAGGACAGGGGTGGGTTCACCCCTCCACTTT. The full variable domain, completed using reference TRBV15 and TRBJ1-6, is DAMVIQNPRYQVTQFGKPVTLSCSQTLNHNVMYWYQQKSSQAPKLLFHYYDKDFNNEADTPDNFQSRRPNTSFCFLDIRSPGLGDTAMYLCATRTGVGSPLHFGNGTRLTVT.

A few counts support this clonotype. The chain links TRBV20-1 to TRBJ1-2; D might be TRBD1 (5 bases). CDR3 length: 13 residues. Germline V CDR1 and CDR2: DFQATT, SNEGSKA (reference sequence). Trimming removed 5 bases from V and 1 base from J, with 11 bases in between. The CDR3 nucleotides are TGCAGTGCTTGGGACGGACTTAACTATGGCTACACCTTC. The encoded protein is CSAWDGLNYGYTF.

The J gene is TRBJ2-1, the V gene TRBV5-1; D is ambiguous. The CDR3 sequence is 13 residues long. V lost 4 bases, J lost 8 bases, and 13 bases lay in between. Germline V lookup: CDR1 SGHRS, CDR2 YFSETQ. CDR3 nucleotides: TGCGCCAGCAGCCCAGCCGTAGCTTATGAGCAGTTCTTC. This gives the protein CASSPAVAYEQFF.

This chain links TRBV11-2 with TRBJ2-1, with 9 bases lining up with TRBD1. The J segment lost 8 bases and the V segment lost 5 bases, leaving 13 bases of the junction unmatched. This CDR3 comprises 16 residues. The germline gives CDR1 SGHAT, CDR2 FQNNGV. In DNA, the CDR3 is TGTGCCAGCAGCCCGGCTGTGCGGACAGGGGTGTATGAGCAGTTCTTC. Translating it yields CASSPAVRTGVYEQFF.

There are a few counts of this clonotype. V and J are TRBV13 and TRBJ2-2; 9 bases agree with TRBD1. Germline values: CDR1 PRHDT, CDR2 FYEKMQ (reference sequence). The CDR3 runs to 14 residues. V was clipped by 5 bases and J by 7 bases; unmatched bases: 5. The CDR3, as DNA: TGTGCCAGCAGCGCACAGGGGGCGGTCGGGGAGCTGTTTTTT. Its protein product is CASSAQGAVGELFF. Variable domain in full (rest from reference TRBV13 and TRBJ2-2): AAGVIQSPRHLIKEKRETATLKCYPIPRHDTVYWYQQGPGQDPQFLISFYEKMQSDKGSIPDRFSAQQFSDYHSELNMSSLELGDSALYFCASSAQGAVGELFFGEGSRLTVL.

This clonotype was counted a few times. V gene TRBV5-1 combines with J gene TRBJ2-5, with TRBD1 matching over 9 bases. Germline trimming cut 1 base from V and 5 bases from J; bases unmatched to any gene: 9. Germline V gene lookup returns CDR1 SGHRS and CDR2 YFSETQ. The CDR3 has 16 amino acids. The CDR3 loop is CASSLKGQGSGETQYF. The CDR3 DNA reads TGCGCCAGCAGCTTGAAGGGACAGGGCTCGGGGGAGACCCAGTACTTC. The full variable domain, in which reference TRBV5-1 and TRBJ2-5 provide the parts outside the CDR3, is KAGVTQTPRYLIKTRGQQVTLSCSPISGHRSVSWYQQTPGQGLQFLFEYFSETQRNKGNFPGRFSGRQFSNSRSEMNVSTLELGDSALYLCASSLKGQGSGETQYFGPGTRLLVL.

Ten or more counts support this clonotype. The gene calls are TRBV6-1 and TRBJ1-2; 8 bases are shared with TRBD1. The CDR3 length is 17 residues. The junction had 10 bases not matched to a gene; V was cut back by 1 base and J by 3 bases. The germline V gene encodes CDR1 MNHNS and CDR2 SASEGT. The CDR3 DNA reads TGTGCCAGCAGTGAAGTCGGCCAGGGGGCGTTTGACTATGGCTACACCTTC. As protein: CASSEVGQGAFDYGYTF.

This clonotype was observed at least ten times. The CDR3 loop reads CATFLAGGYNEQFF. In nucleotides, the CDR3 is TGTGCCACCTTTCTAGCGGGAGGATACAATGAGCAGTTCTTC. V usage is TRBV15 and J usage is TRBJ2-1, with 11 nucleotides matching TRBD2. CDR1 and CDR2 (germline): LNHNV, YYDKDF (reference sequence). The CDR3 length is 14 residues. V gave up 8 bases and J gave up 4 bases; unmatched junction bases: 4.

This clonotype was picked up many times. V is TRBV28 and J is TRBJ1-3; TRBD1 matches 7 bases. The CDR3 consists of 16 residues. CDR1 and CDR2 from the germline V gene are MDHEN and SYDVKM. Trimming took 5 bases from V and 0 from J; bases not matched to a gene: 7. The CDR3: CASSPPGQLSGNTIYF. The CDR3 DNA reads TGTGCCAGCAGTCCTCCGGGACAGCTCTCTGGAAACACCATATATTTT.

V and J are TRBV6-1 and TRBJ2-3; 8 nucleotides line up with TRBD1. Losses at the gene ends were 5 bases for V and 1 base for J; bases not matched to a gene: 5. The germline CDR1 and CDR2 sequences are MNHNS and SASEGT. The CDR3 has 15 amino acids. This CDR3 is CASSQGAPGTDTQYF. CDR3 nucleotides: TGTGCCAGCAGTCAGGGGGCCCCGGGCACAGATACGCAGTATTTT.

This clonotype was observed a handful of times. The chain joins TRBV19 to TRBJ2-1, with TRBD2 matching 13 bases. The V gene end was trimmed by 1 base and the J gene end by 2 bases; junction bases not matched to a gene: 8. CDR3 length: 19 residues. The V gene's germline CDR1 is LNHDA and CDR2 SQIVND (reference sequence). CDR3 in amino acids: CASSIGPTSGRTAYNEQFF. The CDR3 DNA reads as TGTGCCAGTAGTATAGGCCCGACTAGCGGGAGGACAGCCTACAATGAGCAGTTCTTC.

This clonotype occurred many times. This chain connects TRBV20-1 to TRBJ2-7, with 7 bases that match TRBD1. V was clipped by 0 bases and J by 1 base; unmatched bases: 15. CDR3 size: 18 residues. CDR1 is DFQATT, CDR2 SNEGSKA, per germline (reference sequence). CDR3 amino acids: CSARDPPLQGRWSYEQYF. In DNA, the CDR3 is TGCAGTGCTAGAGACCCGCCTCTACAGGGGCGGTGGTCCTACGAGCAGTACTTC.

The chain is built from TRBV28 and TRBJ1-5; 7 bases agree with TRBD1. The trim removed 5 bases at V and 6 bases at J, leaving 10 bases unmatched. Germline assignment: CDR1 MDHEN and CDR2 SYDVKM. The CDR3 has 15 amino acids. This CDR3 is CASSPRQGIVQPQHF. The CDR3 DNA is TGTGCCAGCAGTCCGAGACAGGGTATTGTTCAGCCCCAGCATTTT.

This clonotype was detected only a few times. The chain employs TRBV6-1 and TRBJ1-3, with D hard to call. The CDR3 loop spans 15 amino acids. The germline V gene has CDR1 MNHNS and CDR2 SASEGT. Trimming cost V 6 bases and J 4 bases, with 16 bases left between them. The CDR3 reads CASRMDLSAGNTIYF. CDR3 nucleotide sequence: TGTGCCAGCAGAATGGACCTTTCGGCCGGAAACACCATATATTTT.

This clonotype was recorded a few times. The chain carries TRBV5-1 and TRBJ1-5; D possibly corresponds to TRBD1 (6 bases). The CDR3 spans 15 residues. Germline V gene lookup returns CDR1 SGHRS and CDR2 YFSETQ. The germline V and J ends were trimmed by 0 bases and 1 base, with 8 bases remaining between them. CDR3 nucleotides: TGCGCCAGCAGCTTGGCGGGACACAGCAATCAGCCCCAGCATTTT. Translation: CASSLAGHSNQPQHF.

This clonotype was detected ten times or more. The chain joins TRBV2 to TRBJ1-3; TRBD1 agrees at 10 bases. The CDR3 totals 14 residues. V was pared by 6 bases and J by 10 bases, with 9 bases of the junction left unmatched. CDR1 is SNHLY, CDR2 FYNNEI, per germline. The CDR3 DNA follows: TGTGCCAGCAGAACCACCGGGACAGGGGAGACCATATATTTT. Encoded protein: CASRTTGTGETIYF.

The chain couples TRBV2 to TRBJ2-1, with 8 nucleotides matching TRBD2. Trimming removed 8 bases from V and 0 bases from J; junction bases left unmatched: 0. CDR3 length equals 13 residues. CDR1 is SNHLY, CDR2 FYNNEI, per germline. The CDR3 here is CASAGGSYNEQFF. For the CDR3, the DNA is TGTGCCAGCGCGGGAGGCTCCTACAATGAGCAGTTCTTC.

The table lists this clonotype with many counts. This chain connects TRBV5-1 to TRBJ2-3; maybe TRBD1 (6 bases). Trimming shortened V by 0 bases and J by 2 bases, and 19 bases separated the two germline ends. The CDR3 sequence is 18 residues long. Germline V gene sequence: CDR1 SGHRS, CDR2 YFSETQ. The CDR3 DNA follows: TGCGCCAGCAGCTTGGCCGGGTCGGGACATACCTCCACAGATACGCAGTATTTT. It encodes CASSLAGSGHTSTDTQYF.

Of note for this clonotype: A much larger clone differs from this one at a single base, so this may be a read error. The gene calls are TRBV12-3 or TRBV12-4 and TRBJ2-3; TRBD2 matches 12 bases. The CDR3 is made up of 16 amino acids. This chain's CDR3 is CTSSGLAGSSTDTQYF. The CDR3 DNA reads TGTACCAGCAGCGGACTAGCGGGATCTAGCACAGATACGCAGTATTTT.

The rearrangement joins TRBV24-1 to TRBJ2-7; D may be TRBD1 (6 bases). The V gene's germline CDR1 is KGHDR and CDR2 SFDVKD. The CDR3 sequence is 12 residues long. The V gene lost 0 bases and the J gene lost 7 bases, with 6 bases spanning the gap. This chain's CDR3 is CATSDLRGEQYF. In nucleotides, the CDR3 is TGTGCCACCAGTGATTTGAGGGGGGAGCAGTACTTC.

This clonotype turned up a few times. J is TRBJ2-1 and V is TRBV13; no clear D. Germline V lookup: CDR1 PRHDT, CDR2 FYEKMQ (reference sequence). Trimming took off 6 bases at V and 3 bases at J, with 6 bases between the two ends. The CDR3 covers 12 residues. DNA of the CDR3: TGTGCCAGCAGAGGTTTCTACAATGAGCAGTTCTTC. It codes for CASRGFYNEQFF.

This chain links TRBV20-1 with TRBJ2-3; 9 bases are a match to TRBD1. The CDR3 extends over 13 amino acids. V was pared by 3 bases and J by 6 bases, with 4 bases of the junction left unmatched. CDR1 is DFQATT and CDR2 is SNEGSKA in the germline V gene (reference sequence). The DNA of the CDR3 is TGCAGTGCTAGTCCCACAGGGGGCGATACGCAGTATTTT. Translating it yields CSASPTGGDTQYF.